The text below deals with one T cell receptor (beta chain). Antigen specificity is unknown. Method: immunoSEQ multiplex PCR; TCRdb's copy keeps in-frame clones and lacks some. The sample yields more than 20,000 clones, roughly 94% seen once. The data were taken from a study of PD-1 blockade in classical Hodgkin lymphoma. Findings and caveats of the study: When set against healthy donors, newly diagnosed patients were reported to show lower baseline TCR diversity. What caused the repertoire differences, perhaps disease activity or prior therapy, remains undefined.

V lost 1 base and J 5 bases, leaving 15 bases between the germline ends. The CDR3 consists of 16 residues. Germline lookup yields CDR1 SEHNR and CDR2 FQNEAQ (reference sequence). Time point defined: newly diagnosed, previously untreated cHL patient sample. Untreated, newly diagnosed classical Hodgkin lymphoma PBMCs were used for comparison. The TCR comes from a human donor with classical Hodgkin lymphoma. The chain links TRBV7-9 to TRBJ2-1; a weak D match, TRBD2 (5 bases). Sample: peripheral blood mononuclear cells (PBMCs). This CDR3 is CASSLVVRATNNEQFF. Here the CDR3 DNA reads TGTGCCAGCAGCTTAGTGGTGCGGGCCACCAACAATGAGCAGTTCTTC.